This TCR beta chain was captured by sequencing in a study of T-cell memory formation after mild COVID-19. Study background: TCR clustering was largely donor specific. Points from the study as a whole: The study found balanced CD4/CD8 in clones contracting day 15 to 85 and a CD4+ lean in later expanders.

Libraries for TCRalpha and TCRbeta carried sample barcodes and unique molecular identifiers via 5'RACE. A single record per CDR3 protein comes from TCRdb applying MiXCR to the 5' RACE reads. This table has more than 400,000 distinct CDR3 sequences, about 20% appearing once. Trimming pared 0 bases from V and 4 bases from J, leaving 5 bases between. CDR3 length equals 13 residues. Germline CDR1 reads SGHKS; CDR2 reads YYEKEE (reference sequence). For this clonotype: Its specificity is not known.

Material: PBMCs or a T cell subset sorted from them (not recorded which). The rearrangement uses TRBV5-5 and TRBJ1-3; D unresolved. This sequence originates from an adult woman who had mild COVID-19 (a few samples of this study predate the infection). Cell type and time point are not known. This chain's CDR3 is CASSLGVGNTIYF. CDR3 bases: TGTGCCAGCAGCTTGGGGGTCGGAAACACCATATATTTT.